These 32 T cell receptor beta chains were sequenced from one sample in a study of identical twins. TCRdb redid the calling of the 5' RACE reads with MiXCR, one entry per CDR3 protein. The data contain 260,000 or so distinct CDR3 sequences, about 7.5% of them singletons. This same sample was also part of a study on yellow fever vaccine responses in identical twins.

Sequencing was carried out using CD8+ T cells sorted from blood. These receptors were taken from a woman aged 18-29 years in good health.

The chain joins TRBV5-6 to TRBJ2-7; D unresolved. The germline V gene encodes CDR1 SGHDT and CDR2 YYEEEE. There are 14 residues in the CDR3. The V end lost 1 base, the J end lost 5 bases, and 13 bases lay between the germline ends. DNA for the CDR3: TGTGCCAGCAGCTTGTGGCCGGAAGGCCACGAGCAGTACGTC. Its translation is CASSLWPEGHEQYV.

This clonotype was recorded at least ten times. The chain recombines TRBV7-9 with TRBJ2-2; 7 bases are a match to TRBD1. CDR1 and CDR2 (germline): SEHNR, FQNEAQ (reference sequence). CDR3 length equals 14 residues. The J segment lost 7 bases and the V segment lost 5 bases, leaving 7 bases of the junction unmatched. CDR3 in amino acids: CASSGRQGHGELFF. CDR3 DNA: TGTGCCAGCAGCGGCCGACAGGGACACGGGGAGCTGTTTTTT.

This clonotype has just a few counts. The chain carries TRBV4-1 and TRBJ2-1, with D perhaps TRBD2 (7 bases). Trimming took off 5 bases at V and 2 bases at J, with 22 bases between the two ends. The germline V gene has CDR1 MGHRA and CDR2 YSYEKL. This CDR3 comprises 18 residues. The CDR3 DNA reads TGCGCCAGCAGCGGGGGGGGGCGAGCGGGCGGTACCTACAATGAGCAGTTCTTC. Protein product: CASSGGGRAGGTYNEQFF.

Many counts were recorded for this clonotype. This chain uses TRBV29-1 with TRBJ2-1; D is tentatively TRBD1 or TRBD2 (5 bases each). The CDR3 length is 15 residues. V shed 4 bases and J shed 0 bases, with 13 bases lying between them. Germline CDR1 SQVTM, CDR2 ANQGSEA. The CDR3 DNA reads TGCAGCGTTGTCGGGACGGCGAGCTCCTACAATGAGCAGTTCTTC. Protein product: CSVVGTASSYNEQFF.

This clonotype came up a few times. The CDR3 nucleotides are TGTGCCAGCAGTGGGAGCGACTCCTACGAGCAGTACTTC. Its translation is CASSGSDSYEQYF. This chain links TRBV2 with TRBJ2-7; D ambiguous. The V end was cut by 4 bases, the J end by 0 bases, with 7 bases between. CDR1 is SNHLY, CDR2 FYNNEI, per germline. The CDR3 sequence is 13 residues long.

This clonotype was seen at least ten times. The chain couples TRBV5-1 to TRBJ2-5, with TRBD1 identical over 8 bases. The germline V gene encodes CDR1 SGHRS and CDR2 YFSETQ. The CDR3 consists of 15 residues. The V segment lost 2 bases and the J segment 3 bases; nucleotides outside the gene matches: 6. The CDR3 DNA reads as TGCGCCAGCAGCTTTCGGACAGGGCGGGAAGAGACCCAGTACTTC. This encodes CASSFRTGREETQYF.

The sample holds a few counts of this clonotype. The gene calls are TRBV9 and TRBJ2-1, with D possibly TRBD1 on 5 matching bases. CDR3 size: 14 residues. Germline CDR1 is SGDLS and CDR2 is YYNGEE. V shed 7 bases and J shed 3 bases, with 14 bases lying between them. The CDR3 reads CASGRQSGYNEQFF. DNA for the CDR3: TGTGCCAGCGGTAGACAGTCGGGCTACAATGAGCAGTTCTTC.

The DNA for the CDR3 is TGCAGTGCGGGGGGTCAAAACTACAATGAGCAGTTCTTC. This codes for CSAGGQNYNEQFF. The genes are TRBV20-1 and TRBJ2-1, with D perhaps TRBD2 (6 bases). The CDR3 is made up of 13 amino acids. CDR1 is DFQATT, CDR2 SNEGSKA, per germline (reference sequence). Trimming pared 6 bases from V and 3 bases from J, leaving 12 bases between.

V is TRBV12-3 or TRBV12-4 and J is TRBJ2-1, with 7 bases matching TRBD1. The CDR3 consists of 15 residues. The ends lost 3 bases at V and 8 bases at J; junction bases unmatched: 10. CDR3: CASSLVAGGGDEQFF. Written as DNA, the CDR3 is TGTGCCAGCAGTTTGGTGGCAGGGGGTGGTGATGAGCAGTTCTTC.

This clonotype was observed at least ten times. The genes are TRBV6-5 and TRBJ2-7; D is unresolved. This CDR3 has 14 amino acids. The germline V gene encodes CDR1 MNHEY and CDR2 SVGAGI. V was cut by 2 bases and J by 2 bases, with 10 bases left in between. In nucleotides, the CDR3 is TGTGCCAGCAGTTACGGAACGGGTCCCTACGAGCAGTACTTC. It encodes CASSYGTGPYEQYF.

The chain uses TRBV9 and TRBJ1-2; D is possibly TRBD1 (6 bases). The ends were cut back, 4 bases at V and 3 bases at J, with 13 bases in the middle. CDR1 and CDR2 (germline): SGDLS, YYNGEE. CDR3 length: 14 amino acids. As DNA, the CDR3 is TGTGCCAGCAGCCAGCGGGGGCGAGACTATGGCTACACCTTC. Protein sequence: CASSQRGRDYGYTF.

The chain uses TRBV5-5 and TRBJ2-3, with TRBD1 matching 9 bases. This CDR3 has 15 residues. V was pared by 4 bases and J by 2 bases, with 5 bases of the junction left unmatched. Per the germline V gene, CDR1 is SGHKS and CDR2 is YYEKEE (reference sequence). The DNA for the CDR3 is TGTGCCAGCAGCCGGCGGACAGGGGACACAGATACGCAGTATTTT. Its translation is CASSRRTGDTDTQYF.

This chain connects TRBV11-2 to TRBJ2-1; D assignment may be TRBD1 or TRBD2 (6 bases each). V gave up 2 bases and J gave up 3 bases, with 20 bases separating them. Germline loops: CDR1 SGHAT, CDR2 FQNNGV. The CDR3 loop spans 18 amino acids. DNA for the CDR3: TGTGCCAGCAGCTTAAGGGGGGACTTAGCGGCCCTCTACAATGAGCAGTTCTTC. It specifies CASSLRGDLAALYNEQFF. Combining the CDR3 with reference TRBV11-2 and TRBJ2-1 gives the whole variable domain EAGVAQSPRYKIIEKRQSVAFWCNPISGHATLYWYQQILGQGPKLLIQFQNNGVVDDSQLPKDRFSAERLKGVDSTLKIQPAKLEDSAVYLCASSLRGDLAALYNEQFFGPGTRLTVL.

The genes are TRBV4-1 and TRBJ2-3; D is ambiguous. Trimming removed 1 base at V and 0 bases at J, with 8 bases between. From germline, CDR1 is MGHRA and CDR2 YSYEKL. The CDR3 extends over 15 amino acids. This CDR3 is CASSQGWVSTDTQYF. CDR3 coding DNA: TGCGCCAGCAGCCAAGGTTGGGTTAGCACAGATACGCAGTATTTT.

This clonotype was recorded a few times. J is TRBJ2-3 and V is TRBV12-3 or TRBV12-4; D gene unclear. The CDR3 has 14 residues. Trimming stripped 5 bases from V and 2 bases from J, with 11 bases between. CDR3 in DNA: TGTGCCAGCAGTCCCACCAGGCACACAGATACGCAGTATTTT. Translating it yields CASSPTRHTDTQYF.

The chain is built from TRBV11-2 and TRBJ2-7, with 9 positions matching TRBD1. J gave up 7 bases and V 5 bases, and 24 bases lay outside the gene matches. Germline V lookup: CDR1 SGHAT, CDR2 FQNNGV. The CDR3 length is 19 residues. CDR3 residues: CASSAGTGRGRLRGGEQYV. As DNA, the CDR3 is TGTGCCAGCAGCGCCGGGACAGGGAGAGGGCGACTACGAGGCGGGGAGCAGTACGTC.

This clonotype was seen many times. The rearrangement uses TRBV7-9 and TRBJ2-1; D is uncertain. This CDR3 contains 13 residues. V was pared by 4 bases and J by 2 bases, with 6 bases between. CDR1 SEHNR and CDR2 FQNEAQ come from the germline V gene (reference sequence). CDR3 sequence (DNA): TGTGCCAGCAGCTCCGAGACCTACAATGAGCAGTTCTTC. This gives the protein CASSSETYNEQFF.

This clonotype was counted ten times or more. This chain connects TRBV12-3 or TRBV12-4 to TRBJ2-3, with D unclear. Trimming stripped 3 bases from V and 1 base from J, with 8 bases between. CDR3 size: 14 residues. This CDR3 reads CASSFTAGTDTQYF. In nucleotides, the CDR3 is TGTGCCAGCAGTTTTACGGCAGGCACAGATACGCAGTATTTT.

The chain uses TRBV5-5 and TRBJ1-5; TRBD1 matches 8 bases. From germline, CDR1 is SGHKS and CDR2 YYEKEE (reference sequence). This CDR3 is 18 amino acids long. After removal of 0 bases from V and 0 bases from J, the junction contained 8 bases not matched to a gene. The CDR3 DNA reads TGTGCCAGCAGCTTGGAGGGACAGGCGGCTTATAGCAATCAGCCCCAGCATTTT. Its protein is CASSLEGQAAYSNQPQHF.

This clonotype has only a few counts. The chain employs TRBV5-5 and TRBJ1-2, with 7 bases lining up with TRBD1. Losses at the gene ends were 4 bases for V and 4 bases for J; bases not matched to a gene: 13. Per the germline V gene, CDR1 is SGHKS and CDR2 is YYEKEE (reference sequence). This CDR3 has 16 amino acids. Written as DNA, the CDR3 is TGTGCCAGCAGCACCGACCGACAGGGAATTATCTATGGCTACACCTTC. It specifies CASSTDRQGIIYGYTF.

This clonotype appeared a few times. The chain recombines TRBV20-1 with TRBJ2-5, with 11 bases identical to TRBD1. CDR1 is DFQATT and CDR2 is SNEGSKA in the germline V gene (reference sequence). The CDR3 is made up of 14 amino acids. V dropped 6 bases and J dropped 5; count of bases not matched to a gene: 8. CDR3 region: CSARTGGAGETQYF. CDR3 bases: TGCAGTGCGCGGACAGGGGGCGCGGGGGAGACCCAGTACTTC.

V and J are TRBV12-3 or TRBV12-4 and TRBJ2-5, with D perhaps matching TRBD1 (5 bases). The CDR3 runs to 14 residues. V lost 6 bases and J 1 base, leaving 12 bases between the germline ends. CDR3 in amino acids: CASSLTEPQETQYF. DNA of the CDR3: TGTGCCAGCAGCCTGACAGAACCCCAAGAGACCCAGTACTTC.

A word on this clonotype: This likely comes from a read error, as the CDR3 has no conserved phenylalanine or tryptophan at its end. Because the CDR3's place on the DNA is in doubt, the DNA is left out and the CDR3 is given as listed by TCRdb. The genes are TRBV2 and TRBJ2-3; the table's TRBD2 call for D was not verified on the DNA. Per the germline V gene, CDR1 is SNHLY and CDR2 is FYNNEI. The CDR3 has 11 amino acids, counting both end residues. The chain's CDR3 is CASSNRDGLAV.

This clonotype was seen at least ten times. The chain is built from TRBV4-1 and TRBJ2-1, with TRBD1 as a possible D gene (6 bases). This CDR3 comprises 13 residues. The V and J ends lost 4 bases and 6 bases respectively, with 10 bases between them. Germline-derived CDR1 and CDR2 are MGHRA and YSYEKL. The CDR3 loop is CASSLLGGNEQFF. For the CDR3, the DNA is TGCGCCAGCAGCCTTCTAGGGGGCAATGAGCAGTTCTTC.

V and J are TRBV24-1 and TRBJ2-2; tentatively, D is TRBD1 (6 bases). The CDR3 consists of 16 residues. Germline CDR1 and CDR2: KGHDR and SFDVKD. The germline V and J ends were trimmed by 1 base and 0 bases, with 8 bases remaining between them. The CDR3, as DNA: TGTGCCACCAGTGATTTTGGACAGCCGAACACCGGGGAGCTGTTTTTT. Translating gives CATSDFGQPNTGELFF.

This clonotype was picked up a small number of times. The chain couples TRBV20-1 to TRBJ2-5, with 14 bases fitting TRBD2. The V segment lost 0 bases and the J segment 5 bases; nucleotides outside the gene matches: 17. The CDR3 length is 20 residues. CDR1 is DFQATT, CDR2 SNEGSKA, per germline (reference sequence). CDR3 amino acids: CSAREGLAGVGSLPLETQYF. The CDR3 coding sequence is TGCAGTGCTAGAGAGGGACTAGCGGGAGTTGGGTCGCTCCCCCTCGAGACCCAGTACTTC.

This clonotype has a handful of counts. J is TRBJ2-1 and V is TRBV3-1, with D maybe TRBD2 (7 bases). Germline V CDR1 and CDR2: LGHDT, YNNKEL (reference sequence). V gave up 0 bases and J gave up 4 bases, with 19 bases separating them. This CDR3 has 18 amino acids. This chain's CDR3 is CASSQEPDWSGTYNEQFF. CDR3 bases: TGTGCCAGCAGCCAAGAACCCGATTGGAGCGGGACATACAATGAGCAGTTCTTC.

The chain links TRBV7-9 to TRBJ2-1; D call uncertain. V lost 5 bases and J lost 12, with 14 bases in between. The CDR3 has 12 residues. Germline lookup yields CDR1 SEHNR and CDR2 FQNEAQ (reference sequence). The CDR3 DNA follows: TGTGCCAGCAGCCCTGGGCATCTCGGGCAGTTCTTC. Translated: CASSPGHLGQFF.

The sample holds many counts of this clonotype. The chain employs TRBV27 and TRBJ2-7; 7 nucleotides match TRBD2. Trimming removed 2 bases from V and 7 bases from J; junction bases left unmatched: 11. CDR3 size: 15 residues. Germline CDR1 reads MNHEY; CDR2 reads SMNVEV (reference sequence). The CDR3 spells CASSLDPGRAIEQYF. CDR3 DNA: TGTGCCAGCAGTTTAGACCCAGGGAGGGCCATTGAGCAGTACTTC.

This clonotype has a count of ten or more. The V gene is TRBV6-5, the J gene TRBJ1-2; possibly TRBD1 for D (6 bases). CDR3 size: 14 residues. Germline V gene sequence: CDR1 MNHEY, CDR2 SVGAGI. With 2 bases removed from V and 2 bases from J, the gap between germline ends came to 9 bases. The chain's CDR3 is CASSYAQGNYGYTF. The CDR3 bases are TGTGCCAGCAGTTACGCCCAGGGGAACTATGGCTACACCTTC.

A single count supports this clonotype. A much larger clone is a single base away; this may be a read error. The V gene is TRBV10-3, the J gene TRBJ2-2, with D possibly matching TRBD1 (6 bases). CDR3 size: 12 residues. Germline V gene lookup returns CDR1 ENHRY and CDR2 SYGVKD. CDR3 region: CAISRDTGDLFF. CDR3 bases: TGTGCCATCAGCCGGGACACCGGGGATCTGTTTTTT.

The rearrangement uses TRBV19 and TRBJ1-1; 8 bases map to TRBD1. Trimming at V came to 7 bases and at J to 5 bases, leaving 21 bases not matched to a gene. Looked up from germline, CDR1 is LNHDA and CDR2 is SQIVND (reference sequence). The CDR3 runs 18 residues. As DNA, the CDR3 is TGTGCCAGTACCCTCCCTTCAGGGGGCGGTTTGGGATGGACTGAAGCTTTCTTT. As protein: CASTLPSGGGLGWTEAFF.